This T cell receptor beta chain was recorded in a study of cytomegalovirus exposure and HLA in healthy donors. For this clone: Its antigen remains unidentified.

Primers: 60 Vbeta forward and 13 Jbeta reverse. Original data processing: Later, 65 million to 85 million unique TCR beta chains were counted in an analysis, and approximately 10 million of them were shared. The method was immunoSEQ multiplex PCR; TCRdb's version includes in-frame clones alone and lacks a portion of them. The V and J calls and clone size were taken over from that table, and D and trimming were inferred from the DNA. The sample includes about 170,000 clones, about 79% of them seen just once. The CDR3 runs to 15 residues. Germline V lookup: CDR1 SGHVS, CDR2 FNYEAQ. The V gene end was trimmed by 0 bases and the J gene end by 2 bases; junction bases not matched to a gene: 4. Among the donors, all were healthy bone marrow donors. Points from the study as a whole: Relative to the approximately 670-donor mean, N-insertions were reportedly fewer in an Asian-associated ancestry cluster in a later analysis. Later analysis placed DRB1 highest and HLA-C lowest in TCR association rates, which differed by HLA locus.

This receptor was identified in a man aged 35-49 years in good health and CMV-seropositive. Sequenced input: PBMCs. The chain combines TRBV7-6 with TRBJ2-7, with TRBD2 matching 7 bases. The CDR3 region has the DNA TGTGCCAGCAGCTTAGCCCCTAGCGGCCCCTACGAGCAGTACTTC. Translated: CASSLAPSGPYEQYF. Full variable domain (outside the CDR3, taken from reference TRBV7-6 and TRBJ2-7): GAGVSQSPRYKVTKRGQDVALRCDPISGHVSLYWYRQALGQGPEFLTYFNYEAQQDKSGLPNDRFSAERPEGSISTLTIQRTEQRDSAMYRCASSLAPSGPYEQYFGPGTRLTVT.